The 14 T cell receptor beta chains below were found in one sample sequenced in a study of blood T cells in healthy people across ages. For the second PCR, which ran for roughly 6 to 11 cycles, a sample-barcoded 5' primer and a J-beta primer mix were used. MiXCR, run by TCRdb on the 5' RACE reads, gives a single entry per CDR3 protein. The sample yields around 990,000 distinct CDR3 sequences, roughly two fifths seen once. Sequenced material: blood. These receptors all come from a man between 18 and 35 years old in good health.

The chain employs TRBV7-9 and TRBJ2-1, with TRBD1 matching over 12 bases. The V gene's germline CDR1 is SEHNR and CDR2 FQNEAQ (reference sequence). CDR3 length equals 19 residues. Trimming removed 5 bases from V and 6 bases from J; junction bases left unmatched: 17. The CDR3 region has the DNA TGTGCCAGCAGCCGAGGGGTAGGGGACAGGGGGCCTCTTGTCAATGAGCAGTTCTTC. Translated, it gives CASSRGVGDRGPLVNEQFF.

In nucleotides, the CDR3 is TGTGCCAGCAGCTTAGTCCTAGACAGTAACTCGCTGACTGGCTACACCTTC. It translates to CASSLVLDSNSLTGYTF. The V call is TRBV13, the J call TRBJ1-2; D is possibly TRBD1 (5 bases). There are 17 residues in the CDR3. With 1 base removed from V and 7 bases from J, the gap between germline ends came to 22 bases. The germline V gene has CDR1 PRHDT and CDR2 FYEKMQ (reference sequence).

This clonotype was seen only a few times. This chain connects TRBV20-1 to TRBJ2-1; TRBD1 matches at 9 bases. CDR1 and CDR2 (germline): DFQATT, SNEGSKA (reference sequence). V shed 5 bases, J shed 5 bases, and the junction held 10 bases outside the gene matches. The CDR3 runs to 15 residues. CDR3 nucleotides: TGCAGTGCTGTTCCCCCGGGACAGGGCAACAATGAGCAGTTCTTC. Protein product: CSAVPPGQGNNEQFF.

The chain carries TRBV4-3 and TRBJ2-5, with 13 bases fitting TRBD2. The CDR3 covers 17 residues. CDR1 LGHNA and CDR2 YSLEER come from the germline V gene. V trimming: 4 bases; J trimming: 11 bases; junction bases outside the gene matches: 16. The CDR3 region has the DNA TGCGCCAGCAGCCCGAGGACTAGCGGGGGACAATTCAATGAGCAGTACTTC. Translating gives CASSPRTSGGQFNEQYF.

V gene TRBV7-2 combines with J gene TRBJ2-7; 9 bases are shared with TRBD2. The CDR3 has 17 residues. V trimming: 5 bases; J trimming: 3 bases; junction bases outside the gene matches: 14. Germline V gene data show CDR1 as SGHTA and CDR2 as FQGNSA. CDR3 protein: CASSLRASGDRGYEQYF. CDR3 coding DNA: TGTGCCAGCAGCCTCAGGGCTAGCGGGGACCGGGGCTACGAGCAGTACTTC.

This chain connects TRBV27 to TRBJ2-5; possible D gene TRBD1, 7 bases. Germline CDR1 and CDR2: MNHEY and SMNVEV (reference sequence). With 4 bases removed from V and 4 bases from J, the gap between germline ends came to 16 bases. CDR3 length: 15 amino acids. The CDR3 loop is CASSSSGGFGETQYF. The CDR3, as DNA: TGTGCCAGCAGTTCTTCAGGGGGGTTTGGAGAGACCCAGTACTTC.

The chain employs TRBV12-3 or TRBV12-4 and TRBJ1-1, with TRBD1 as a possible D gene (6 bases). Trimming removed 3 bases at V and 4 bases at J, with 15 bases between. The CDR3 is 15 residues long. The DNA of the CDR3 is TGTGCCAGCAGTTTCCTTCAACAGGGTTCCACTGAAGCTTTCTTT. It translates to CASSFLQQGSTEAFF.

As regards this clonotype: A much larger clone lies one base from this, so it may be a read error. This chain connects TRBV28 to TRBJ1-2, with no clear D. Germline V gene sequence: CDR1 MDHEN, CDR2 SYDVKM. This CDR3 has 13 amino acids. V was clipped by 7 bases and J by 2 bases, with 11 bases between them. The CDR3 DNA reads as TGTGCCAGCAACGTTGACGGCAACTATGGCTACACCTTC. As protein: CASNVDGNYGYTF.

The CDR3 loop reads CASSLAAAATESLYTQYF. CDR3 DNA: TGCGCCAGCAGCTTGGCCGCGGCCGCCACCGAATCCTTATATACGCAGTATTTT. V usage is TRBV5-1 and J usage is TRBJ2-3, with unresolved D. V was cut by 0 bases and J by 7 bases, with 24 bases left in between. The length of the CDR3 is 18 residues. The germline V gene has CDR1 SGHRS and CDR2 YFSETQ.

The CDR3 coding sequence is TGTGCCAGCAGTCTAACAGGGGTTGCAGATACGCAGTATTTT. It encodes CASSLTGVADTQYF. The rearrangement uses TRBV27 and TRBJ2-3; 7 bases fit TRBD1. The CDR3 has 14 residues. In germline, CDR1 is MNHEY, CDR2 SMNVEV (reference sequence). The V segment lost 5 bases and the J segment 4 bases; nucleotides outside the gene matches: 6.

Note on this clonotype: A junction boundary mismatches the germline segment, possibly from a read error. J is TRBJ2-2 and V is TRBV7-9; perhaps TRBD1 as D (6 bases). The CDR3 has 14 residues. CDR1 is SEHNR, CDR2 FQNEAQ, per germline (reference sequence). The CDR3 bases are TGCAGTGACCTTTGGGACACAAACACCGGGGAGCTGTTTTTT. Translating it yields CSDLWDTNTGELFF.

This clonotype was counted only a few times. The chain has TRBV6-2 or TRBV6-3 and TRBJ1-1, with D possibly being TRBD1 (6 bases). The CDR3 runs to 14 residues. Trimming pared 0 bases from V and 7 bases from J, leaving 12 bases between. From germline, CDR1 is MNHEY and CDR2 SVGEGT. In nucleotides, the CDR3 is TGTGCCAGCAGTTACTCTATCGGGGGCAGTGAAGCTTTCTTT. Its translation is CASSYSIGGSEAFF.

As regards this clonotype: At one end the junction does not follow the germline gene, possibly because of a read error. The chain joins TRBV5-6 to TRBJ2-3; TRBD2 matches 7 bases. The CDR3 spans 15 residues. The V gene's germline CDR1 is SGHDT and CDR2 YYEEEE. CDR3 amino acids: CANSPMGGGTDTQYF. In DNA form, the CDR3 reads TGTGCCAACAGCCCCATGGGGGGGGGTACAGATACGCAGTATTTT.

This clonotype showed up just a few times. The V gene is TRBV14, the J gene TRBJ1-2, with D unresolved. This CDR3 is 16 amino acids long. The germline V and J ends were trimmed by 2 bases and 3 bases, with 16 bases remaining between them. CDR1 and CDR2 (germline): SGHDN, FVKESK. Written as DNA, the CDR3 is TGTGCCAGCAGCCAAATGTCCAGGTCCAGGCACTATGGCTACACCTTC. It translates to CASSQMSRSRHYGYTF.